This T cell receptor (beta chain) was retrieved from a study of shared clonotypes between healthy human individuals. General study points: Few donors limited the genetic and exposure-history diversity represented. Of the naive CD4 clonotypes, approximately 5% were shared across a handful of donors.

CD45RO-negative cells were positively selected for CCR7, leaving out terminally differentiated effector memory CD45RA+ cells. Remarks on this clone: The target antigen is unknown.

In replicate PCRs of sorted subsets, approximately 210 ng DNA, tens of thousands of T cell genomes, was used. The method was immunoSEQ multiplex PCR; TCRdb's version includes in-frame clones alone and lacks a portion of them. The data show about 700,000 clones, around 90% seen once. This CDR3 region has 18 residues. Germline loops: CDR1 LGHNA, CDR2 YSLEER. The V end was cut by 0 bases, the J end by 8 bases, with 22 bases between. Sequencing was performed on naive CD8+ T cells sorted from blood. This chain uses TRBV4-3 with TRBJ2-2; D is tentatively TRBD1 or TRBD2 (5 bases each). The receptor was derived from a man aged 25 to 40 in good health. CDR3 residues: CASSQDPSGYSGGGELFF. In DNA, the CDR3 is TGCGCCAGCAGCCAAGATCCAAGCGGCTATAGTGGGGGAGGGGAGCTGTTTTTT.